A selection of T cell receptor beta chains follows, all from one sample in a study of cytomegalovirus exposure and HLA in healthy donors. Produced via immunoSEQ multiplex PCR; TCRdb's table is partial and in-frame only. The sample holds 150,000 or so clones, around nine tenths seen once. Material for sequencing was PBMCs. The source of these receptors is a man between 18 and 29 years old in good health and CMV-seropositive. The CDR3 runs from the conserved cysteine through the conserved F or W. The D gene is left open where the match is weak. A row's size may be missing; if present it is once, few, many or a size class.

>-|TRBV11-2|TRBJ2-1|TRBD2
CASSLTASGRTKYNEQFF
TGTGCCAGCAGCTTAACGGCTAGCGGGAGGACCAAATACAATGAGCAGTTCTTC
>-|TRBV9|TRBJ2-7|TRBD2
CASSSSGTSVTEQYF
TGTGCCAGCAGCTCTTCCGGGACTAGCGTAACCGAGCAGTACTTC
>-|TRBV5-4|TRBJ1-2|TRBD1
CASSLLTGAKYGYTF
TGTGCCAGCAGCTTGTTGACAGGGGCAAAGTATGGCTACACCTTC
>-|TRBV23-1|TRBJ1-2|TRBD1
CASTRTGGLLGGYTF
TGCGCCAGCACGCGGACAGGGGGACTTTTAGGTGGCTACACCTTC
>-|TRBV9|TRBJ2-1|-
CASSVIGRGNEQFF
TGTGCCAGCAGCGTGATAGGGCGGGGCAATGAGCAGTTCTTC
>-|TRBV10-3|TRBJ2-1|-
CAISDRTASSYNEQFF
TGTGCCATCAGTGACCGAACCGCCAGCTCCTACAATGAGCAGTTCTTC
>-|TRBV5-4|TRBJ1-3|TRBD1
CASSLDSRTGGNTIYF
TGTGCCAGCAGCTTGGATTCGAGGACAGGGGGAAACACCATATATTTT
>-|TRBV10-3|TRBJ2-7|TRBD2
CAISELAGTYEQYF
TGTGCCATCAGTGAGCTAGCGGGGACCTACGAGCAGTACTTC
>-|TRBV4-1|TRBJ2-1|TRBD2
CASSQDPASGAYNEQFF
TGCGCCAGCAGCCAAGATCCGGCTAGCGGGGCCTACAATGAGCAGTTCTTC
>once|TRBV7-2|TRBJ1-1|-
CASSLLPGVRMNTEAFF
TGTGCCAGCAGCTTATTACCCGGGGTTCGGATGAACACTGAAGCTTTCTTT
>-|TRBV29-1|TRBJ1-2|TRBD1
CSAQDRAGDGYTF
TGCAGCGCACAGGACAGGGCGGGTGATGGCTACACCTTC
>-|TRBV2|TRBJ2-1|TRBD1
CASSVQGEPFF
TGTGCCAGCAGTGTCCAGGGGGAGCCGTTCTTC
>-|TRBV30|TRBJ2-3|TRBD2
CAWGRDLVRTDTQYF
TGTGCCTGGGGGAGGGATCTGGTTAGGACAGATACGCAGTATTTT
>-|TRBV28|TRBJ2-6|-
CASSPPSRSGANVLTF
TGTGCCAGCAGTCCACCCAGTCGCTCTGGGGCCAACGTCCTGACTTTC
>once|TRBV9|TRBJ1-4|-
CASSGTGYWNEKLFF
TGTGCCAGCAGCGGAACAGGGTATTGGAACGAAAAACTGTTTTTT
>-|TRBV20-1|TRBJ2-7|-
CSARVVDEQYF
TGCAGTGCTAGAGTCGTCGACGAGCAGTACTTC
>-|TRBV19|TRBJ2-7|TRBD2
CASKWASGSYEQYF
TGTGCCAGTAAGTGGGCTAGCGGGAGCTACGAGCAGTACTTC
>-|TRBV4-3|TRBJ1-1|-
CASSPTRQVTEAFF
TGCGCCAGCAGCCCTACAAGACAGGTTACTGAAGCTTTCTTT
>-|TRBV6-6|TRBJ1-5|TRBD1
CASRDGTGGVQPQHF
TGTGCCAGCAGGGACGGGACAGGGGGCGTTCAGCCCCAGCATTTT
>-|TRBV30|TRBJ2-7|TRBD2
CAWTARTSGAPTYEQYF
TGTGCCTGGACTGCAAGGACTAGCGGGGCCCCCACCTACGAGCAGTACTTC
>-|TRBV7-3|TRBJ2-3|TRBD2
CASSPLGGRATDTQYF
TGTGCCAGCAGCCCCCTCGGCGGGAGGGCCACAGATACGCAGTATTTT
>-|TRBV12-5|TRBJ1-1|TRBD1
CASGLGTALLNTEAFF
TGTGCTAGTGGTTTAGGGACAGCCCTCTTGAACACTGAAGCTTTCTTT
>-|TRBV14|TRBJ2-7|-
CASSRGWGSSYEQYF
TGTGCCAGCAGCCGCGGCTGGGGCAGCTCCTACGAGCAGTACTTC
>-|TRBV5-1|TRBJ2-7|TRBD2
CASSLGAGGFYEQYF
TGCGCCAGCAGCTTGGGAGCGGGAGGATTCTACGAGCAGTACTTC
>-|TRBV7-9|TRBJ2-3|TRBD2
CASSQRTSGGADTQYF
TGTGCCAGCAGCCAACGGACTAGCGGGGGGGCTGATACGCAGTATTTT
>-|TRBV7-6|TRBJ2-1|TRBD1
CASSSVPPGQAYNEQFF
TGTGCCAGCAGCTCAGTACCACCGGGACAGGCCTACAATGAGCAGTTCTTC
>-|TRBV5-6|TRBJ2-5|TRBD1
CASSQTRQGETQYF
TGTGCCAGCAGCCAAACCAGACAGGGAGAGACCCAGTACTTC
>-|TRBV2|TRBJ2-1|TRBD2
CASRGGLAGPDEQFF
TGTGCCAGCAGGGGAGGACTAGCGGGTCCGGATGAGCAGTTCTTC
>-|TRBV5-4|TRBJ2-2|TRBD2
CASSLASGSHTGELFF
TGTGCCAGCAGCTTGGCCAGCGGGAGTCACACCGGGGAGCTGTTTTTT
>-|TRBV27|TRBJ1-1|TRBD1
CASSSAGTGESEAFF
TGTGCCAGCAGTTCTGCCGGGACAGGCGAATCTGAAGCTTTCTTT
>-|TRBV5-6|TRBJ2-1|-
CASSPAVNEQFF
TGTGCCAGCAGCCCTGCGGTTAATGAGCAGTTCTTC
>-|TRBV5-1|TRBJ2-1|-
CASSPRSGTLDEQFF
TGCGCCAGCAGCCCCCGCTCGGGAACCCTCGATGAGCAGTTCTTC
>-|TRBV4-3|TRBJ2-7|TRBD2
CASSQDGGSGNEQYF
TGCGCCAGCAGCCAAGATGGCGGGAGTGGGAACGAGCAGTACTTC
>-|TRBV11-2|TRBJ1-1|-
CASSLVRGSGTEAFF
TGTGCCAGCAGCTTAGTAAGAGGATCTGGCACTGAAGCTTTCTTT
>-|TRBV6-5|TRBJ2-1|-
CASSYSGGRAQSQFF
TGTGCCAGCAGTTACTCGGGCGGCAGGGCCCAGTCGCAGTTCTTC
>-|TRBV6-5|TRBJ1-4|-
CASRIRVATNEKLFF
TGTGCCAGCCGTATCAGGGTGGCAACTAATGAAAAACTGTTTTTT
>-|TRBV7-9|TRBJ1-1|-
CASSTQGNTEAFF
TGTGCCAGCAGCACACAGGGGAACACTGAAGCTTTCTTT
>-|TRBV5-1|TRBJ2-1|TRBD2
CASSLRGALEQFF
TGCGCCAGCAGTTTGCGGGGGGCCCTGGAGCAGTTCTTC
>-|TRBV25-1|TRBJ2-5|TRBD1
CASSRSKGAGETQYF
TGTGCCAGCAGTCGGTCTAAGGGGGCGGGAGAGACCCAGTACTTC
>once|TRBV30|TRBJ2-2|-
CAWSVLGPPPGELFF
TGTGCCTGGAGTGTTTTGGGGCCTCCCCCTGGGGAGCTGTTTTTT
>-|TRBV27|TRBJ2-1|TRBD1
CASSLIPGQVNNEQFF
TGTGCCAGCAGTCTAATTCCGGGACAGGTAAACAATGAGCAGTTCTTC
>-|TRBV7-2|TRBJ2-7|-
CASSLGHNYEQYF
TGTGCCAGCAGCTTGGGCCACAACTACGAGCAGTACTTC
>-|TRBV6-5|TRBJ2-1|TRBD2
CASSNLGGSDEQFF
TGTGCCAGCAGTAATCTCGGCGGGAGCGATGAGCAGTTCTTC
>-|TRBV2|TRBJ1-5|-
CASTGSNQPQHF
TGTGCCAGTACAGGGAGCAATCAGCCCCAGCATTTT
>few|TRBV2|TRBJ1-5|-
CASSEWSGAQPQHF
TGTGCCAGCAGTGAATGGTCAGGGGCTCAGCCCCAGCATTTT
>-|TRBV4-3|TRBJ2-5|TRBD2
CASSSGGAVETQYF
TGCGCCAGCAGTAGCGGGGGGGCGGTCGAGACCCAGTACTTC
>-|TRBV27|TRBJ1-4|TRBD1
CASSRTGRGFATNEKLFF
TGTGCCAGCAGTCGGACAGGGCGGGGATTTGCAACTAATGAAAAACTGTTTTTT
>once|TRBV7-7|TRBJ1-5|TRBD1
CASSIQGDNQPQHF
TGTGCCAGCAGCATACAGGGGGACAATCAGCCCCAGCATTTT
>-|TRBV27|TRBJ1-5|TRBD1
CASSLWSQGANSNQPQHF
TGTGCCAGCAGTTTATGGTCACAGGGGGCTAATAGCAATCAGCCCCAGCATTTT